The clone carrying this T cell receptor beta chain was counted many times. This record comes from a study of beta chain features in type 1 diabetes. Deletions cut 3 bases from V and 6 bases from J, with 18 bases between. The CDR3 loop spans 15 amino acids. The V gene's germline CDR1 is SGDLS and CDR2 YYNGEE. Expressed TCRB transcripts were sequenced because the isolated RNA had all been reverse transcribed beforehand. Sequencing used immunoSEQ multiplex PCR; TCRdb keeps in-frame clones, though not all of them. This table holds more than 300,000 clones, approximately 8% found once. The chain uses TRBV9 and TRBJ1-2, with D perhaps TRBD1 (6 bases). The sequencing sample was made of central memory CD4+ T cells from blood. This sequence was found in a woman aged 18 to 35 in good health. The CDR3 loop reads CASSAVGTTQNGYTF. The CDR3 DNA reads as TGTGCCAGCAGCGCGGTCGGGACAACTCAGAATGGCTACACCTTC.